The TCR beta chain described here comes from a study of Ad26.COV2.S vaccination and SARS-CoV-2 variants. Study summary: Of the COV1001 trial arms, the Ad26.COV2.S arm included the donor. General study findings and limits: Recipients of either vaccine or placebo displayed similar breadth of non-spike TCRs.

Germline CDR1 reads SNHLY; CDR2 reads FYNNEI. This CDR3 region has 15 residues. The ends lost 2 bases at V and 3 bases at J; junction bases unmatched: 5. In regard to this clone: The target antigen is unknown.

As for treatment: 19 received Ad26.COV2.S at low or high dose, single or two shots; 5 received placebo; per-sample allocation not given. Following the first vaccine or placebo injection, samples were taken on day 63. Clones were sequenced by immunoSEQ multiplex PCR, and TCRdb holds only the in-frame ones, with some missing. The sample holds some 640,000 clones, 70% to 90% seen once. This clonotype was sampled from a person between 18 and 65 years old who received the Ad26.COV2.S COVID-19 vaccine or a placebo. Sequencing used peripheral blood, obtained in a trial of Ad26.COV2.S vaccine versus placebo. The chain recombines TRBV2 with TRBJ2-7; TRBD2 aligns across 9 bases. CDR3 protein: CASSELAGIRYEQYF. For the CDR3, the DNA is TGTGCCAGCAGTGAACTAGCGGGGATACGCTACGAGCAGTACTTC.